This record looks at one T cell receptor (beta chain) sequence and its context. The antigen is undetermined. A much larger clone differs from this one at a single base, so this may be a read error. The study profiled TCR beta VDJ and CDR3 using genomic DNA as template. TCRdb independently ran MiXCR on the reads; one entry per CDR3 protein. This table holds more than 95,000 distinct CDR3 sequences, about 40% found once. These data are taken from a study of CD8+CD57+ T cells in acquired aplastic anemia. The wider study: The average for DNA from sorted CD4+ and CD8+ cells was 3.2 ug.

Study-wide results and caveats: Overlapping CD8+ CDR3 repertoires of patients and controls contained twenty-nine shared sequences. Patients showed no significant difference from controls in CD8+ Simpson's diversity.

Trimming removed 5 bases from V and 1 base from J, with 15 bases in between. Germline loops: CDR1 ENHRY, CDR2 SYGVKD. The CDR3 spans 16 residues. The patients chosen for sequencing had shown expansion of CD8+CD57+ cells (detected by flow cytometry). At the time of blood sampling, patients had not yet received any therapy. The sequenced material came from sorted CD4+, CD8+, or CD8+CD57+ T cells (not recorded which) from PBMCs. The chain is built from TRBV10-3 and TRBJ1-5; D unresolved. This TCR came from a human donor with aplastic anemia. The DNA for the CDR3 is TGTGCCATCAGTTCAATTCCGGCGGAAAGCAATCAGCCCCAGCATTTT. Translation: CAISSIPAESNQPQHF.